This passage covers 26 T cell receptor beta chains from one sample sequenced in a study of regulatory T cells in long-lasting Graves disease. Regarding time point: newly diagnosed GD, antithyroid drugs for less than 3 months. TCR sequences were obtained from RNA taken from PBMCs. Building of the TCR beta libraries involved iRepertoire HTBI primers and Arm-PCR of CDR3 regions. Each CDR3 protein is one row after TCRdb ran MiXCR on the multiplex PCR reads. The sample lists around 330,000 distinct CDR3 sequences, 15% to 20% seen once, with less than 45% in the top ten. Sequencing used peripheral blood mononuclear cells (PBMCs), obtained at new diagnosis, from a patient treated with antithyroid drugs. These receptors came from a female donor with Graves disease.

Comment on this clonotype: It may be a read error: a sequence one base away is much more abundant. V and J are TRBV20-1 and TRBJ1-5; 7 bases map to TRBD1. The CDR3 is made up of 15 amino acids. Germline V gene sequence: CDR1 DFQATT, CDR2 SNEGSKA (reference sequence). The CDR3 loop reads CSARADRISSQPQHF. CDR3 DNA: TGCAGTGCTAGGGCGGACAGGATTAGCAGTCAGCCCCAGCATTTT.

This clonotype was seen many times. The chain uses TRBV11-2 and TRBJ2-5, with no clear D. The V end was cut by 7 bases, the J end by 5 bases, with 17 bases between. The germline V gene encodes CDR1 SGHAT and CDR2 FQNNGV. The CDR3 length is 14 residues. CDR3 loop: CASTPSGATETQYF. CDR3 DNA sequence: TGTGCCAGCACCCCTTCGGGCGCTACGGAGACCCAGTACTTC.

There are many counts of this clonotype. The chain joins TRBV28 to TRBJ1-2; 7 bases are a match to TRBD1. With V trimmed by 6 bases and J by 7 bases, 5 bases remained unmatched. The CDR3 consists of 12 residues. The V gene's germline CDR1 is MDHEN and CDR2 SYDVKM. The CDR3 DNA follows: TGTGCCAGCAGAACAGGGGTGTCTGGCTACACCTTC. Residues: CASRTGVSGYTF.

This clonotype was observed many times. The chain combines TRBV11-2 with TRBJ2-7; 7 bases fit TRBD2. Germline V CDR1 and CDR2: SGHAT, FQNNGV. Losses at the gene ends were 3 bases for V and 4 bases for J; bases not matched to a gene: 3. The length of the CDR3 is 13 residues. The CDR3 sequence is CASSFGGGYEQYF. CDR3 nucleotides: TGTGCCAGCAGCTTTGGGGGGGGGTACGAGCAGTACTTC.

The table lists this clonotype with many counts. This chain connects TRBV6-2 or TRBV6-3 to TRBJ2-3, with 10 nucleotides matching TRBD2. Germline CDR1 and CDR2: MNHEY and SVGEGT. V shed 5 bases, J shed 0 bases, and the junction held 5 bases outside the gene matches. The length of the CDR3 is 16 residues. The CDR3 sequence is CASSALAGESTDTQYF. The CDR3 nucleotides read TGTGCCAGCAGTGCTCTAGCGGGAGAGAGCACAGATACGCAGTATTTT.

This clonotype was detected many times. A much larger clone differs from this one at a single base, so this may be a read error. The rearrangement uses TRBV12-3 or TRBV12-4 and TRBJ1-6; D is uncertain. The V end lost 4 bases, the J end lost 6 bases, and 22 bases lay between the germline ends. The length of the CDR3 is 18 residues. CDR3 residues: CASSSVRAPWQPNSPLHF. CDR3 nucleotide sequence: TGTGCCAGCAGTTCCGTTCGGGCGCCGTGGCAGCCTAATTCACCCCTCCACTTT.

This rearrangement joins TRBV29-1 to TRBJ2-5, with 7 bases matching TRBD2. CDR1 and CDR2 (germline): SQVTM, ANQGSEA. This CDR3 spans 11 amino acids. The J segment lost 11 bases and the V segment lost 3 bases, leaving 6 bases of the junction unmatched. In DNA form, the CDR3 reads TGCAGCGTTGAGGTCGGGGGGTTTCAGTACTTC. This gives the protein CSVEVGGFQYF.

Comments on this clonotype: This could be a read error, since a much larger clone is one nucleotide away. The CDR3 is CASNRLSGANVLTF. In DNA, the CDR3 is TGTGCCAGCAACCGGCTCTCTGGGGCCAACGTCCTGACTTTC. The V gene is TRBV27, the J gene TRBJ2-6; D gene uncertain. V lost 7 bases and J 0 bases, leaving 7 bases between the germline ends. The germline V gene encodes CDR1 MNHEY and CDR2 SMNVEV (reference sequence). The CDR3 runs to 14 residues.

Ten or more counts support this clonotype. V and J are TRBV7-9 and TRBJ2-3; D assignment may be TRBD1 or TRBD2 (5 bases each). Trimming took 5 bases from V and 5 from J, leaving 17 bases between them. This CDR3 comprises 15 residues. CDR1 SEHNR and CDR2 FQNEAQ come from the germline V gene (reference sequence). The CDR3 nucleotides are TGTGCCAGCAGCCATCAGGGACGGTTGCAAGATACGCAGTATTTT. It codes for CASSHQGRLQDTQYF.

Ten or more counts support this clonotype. The chain carries TRBV30 and TRBJ1-1; 10 nucleotides agree with TRBD1. The CDR3 is 14 amino acids. V lost 6 bases, J lost 1 base, and 5 bases stayed unmatched. Germline V gene data show CDR1 as GTSNPN and CDR2 as SVGIG (reference sequence). CDR3 in DNA: TGTGCCTGCCATAGACAGGGGGCGAACACTGAAGCTTTCTTT. Translated: CACHRQGANTEAFF.

This clonotype was observed at least ten times. The chain joins TRBV28 to TRBJ1-1; no clear D. The length of the CDR3 is 13 residues. Germline V lookup: CDR1 MDHEN, CDR2 SYDVKM. With 3 bases removed from V and 1 base from J, the gap between germline ends came to 6 bases. This CDR3 reads CASSFNWNTEAFF. As DNA, the CDR3 is TGTGCCAGCAGTTTTAACTGGAACACTGAAGCTTTCTTT.

This chain uses TRBV2 with TRBJ2-7; D remains unclear. V lost 5 bases and J 4 bases, leaving 12 bases between the germline ends. The V gene's germline CDR1 is SNHLY and CDR2 FYNNEI. The CDR3 consists of 13 residues. In DNA, the CDR3 is TGTGCCAGCAGTCCTGGCCCTTATTACGAGCAGTACTTC. Its protein is CASSPGPYYEQYF.

The J gene is TRBJ1-1, the V gene TRBV10-1; weak D call: TRBD1 (6 bases). This CDR3 is built from 14 residues. Germline V gene sequence: CDR1 WNHNN, CDR2 SYGVQD (reference sequence). V lost 0 bases and J 5 bases, leaving 10 bases between the germline ends. The CDR3 DNA follows: TGCGCCAGCAGTGAGTCGGGGGGCGCGACTGAAGCTTTCTTT. Translating it yields CASSESGGATEAFF.

This clonotype was detected a few times. The chain carries TRBV5-1 and TRBJ2-3; 7 positions agree with TRBD1. CDR3 length equals 17 residues. V gave up 4 bases and J gave up 1 base; unmatched junction bases: 12. The V gene's germline CDR1 is SGHRS and CDR2 YFSETQ. CDR3 region: CASSLDHRQGGTDTQYF. DNA for the CDR3: TGCGCCAGCAGCCTTGACCATCGACAGGGCGGCACAGATACGCAGTATTTT. Complete variable domain (other parts from reference TRBV5-1 and TRBJ2-3): KAGVTQTPRYLIKTRGQQVTLSCSPISGHRSVSWYQQTPGQGLQFLFEYFSETQRNKGNFPGRFSGRQFSNSRSEMNVSTLELGDSALYLCASSLDHRQGGTDTQYFGPGTRLTVL.

This clonotype was recorded at least ten times. The V gene is TRBV7-8, the J gene TRBJ1-1; no clear D. The CDR3 loop spans 12 amino acids. Trimming shortened V by 5 bases and J by 7 bases, and 11 bases separated the two germline ends. Per germline, CDR1 SGHVS and CDR2 FQNEAQ. CDR3 coding DNA: TGTGCCAGCAGCCCAAGGGCGGGTGAAGCTTTCTTT. Amino acid sequence: CASSPRAGEAFF. Combining the CDR3 with reference TRBV7-8 and TRBJ1-1 gives the whole variable domain GAGVSQSPRYKVAKRGQDVALRCDPISGHVSLFWYQQALGQGPEFLTYFQNEAQLDKSGLPSDRFFAERPEGSVSTLKIQRTQQEDSAVYLCASSPRAGEAFFGQGTRLTVV.

This clonotype was seen more than once but under ten times. The V and J genes are TRBV6-1 and TRBJ2-6; no definite D call. The V gene lost 6 bases and the J gene lost 1 base, with 7 bases spanning the gap. Germline assignment: CDR1 MNHNS and CDR2 SASEGT. This CDR3 has 14 residues. Written as DNA, the CDR3 is TGTGCCAGCAGCCCCATTTCTGGGGCCAACGTCCTGACTTTC. Protein: CASSPISGANVLTF.

Ten or more counts support this clonotype. The genes are TRBV7-9 and TRBJ2-5; TRBD2 aligns across 10 bases. The ends lost 5 bases at V and 6 bases at J; junction bases unmatched: 12. This CDR3 is 16 amino acids long. CDR1 SEHNR and CDR2 FQNEAQ come from the germline V gene (reference sequence). This chain's CDR3 is CASSPPSGSIVKTQYF. CDR3 DNA sequence: TGTGCCAGCAGCCCCCCTAGCGGGAGTATTGTCAAGACCCAGTACTTC.

This clonotype was observed many times. The chain links TRBV28 to TRBJ1-5, with 10 bases aligning to TRBD1. Germline CDR1 reads MDHEN; CDR2 reads SYDVKM. V trimming: 7 bases; J trimming: 4 bases; junction bases outside the gene matches: 13. This CDR3 is built from 17 residues. The CDR3 DNA reads as TGTGCCAGCACCCTGTGGTCCGGGACAGGGGCTAATCAGCCCCAGCATTTT. Translation: CASTLWSGTGANQPQHF.

This clonotype was seen repeatedly, ten times or more. The CDR3 here is CSVPVMTGRDEKLFF. DNA of the CDR3: TGCAGCGTCCCGGTGATGACGGGAAGGGATGAAAAACTGTTTTTT. V and J are TRBV29-1 and TRBJ1-4; D is unresolved. V lost 6 bases to trimming and J lost 6 bases, with 20 bases between them. Looked up from germline, CDR1 is SQVTM and CDR2 is ANQGSEA. The CDR3 loop spans 15 amino acids.

The sample holds many counts of this clonotype. This chain uses TRBV5-1 with TRBJ2-1, with D possibly TRBD2 on 5 matching bases. This CDR3 region has 15 residues. The V end lost 3 bases, the J end lost 4 bases, and 14 bases lay between the germline ends. Germline V gene lookup returns CDR1 SGHRS and CDR2 YFSETQ. The CDR3 sequence: CASSSADSTYNEQFF. The DNA for the CDR3 is TGCGCCAGCAGCTCCGCGGACTCTACTTACAATGAGCAGTTCTTC.

This clonotype has at least ten counts. The J gene is TRBJ2-7, the V gene TRBV11-2; 9 bases fit TRBD2. The CDR3 consists of 15 residues. V gave up 3 bases and J gave up 3 bases; unmatched junction bases: 6. Germline V gives CDR1 SGHAT, CDR2 FQNNGV. The CDR3 region is CASSFTTSGYYEQYF. CDR3 DNA: TGTGCCAGCAGCTTCACGACTAGCGGCTACTACGAGCAGTACTTC.

This clonotype occurred many times. The chain combines TRBV20-1 with TRBJ2-5; TRBD2 matches 10 bases. Per germline, CDR1 DFQATT and CDR2 SNEGSKA (reference sequence). This CDR3 comprises 16 residues. V gave up 5 bases and J gave up 2 bases; unmatched junction bases: 11. The CDR3 loop reads CSAGQAGLAVQETQYF. The CDR3 DNA reads as TGCAGTGCTGGGCAAGCAGGACTAGCGGTACAAGAGACCCAGTACTTC.

This chain links TRBV10-3 with TRBJ2-1, with 8 bases aligning to TRBD1. With 7 bases clipped from V and 0 bases from J, the junction kept 5 bases outside the gene matches. From germline, CDR1 is ENHRY and CDR2 SYGVKD. The CDR3 totals 15 residues. CDR3 loop: CAIKGQGSSYNEQFF. Written as DNA, the CDR3 is TGTGCCATCAAAGGACAGGGAAGCTCCTACAATGAGCAGTTCTTC.

The rearrangement joins TRBV28 to TRBJ2-2; no clear D. The CDR3 spans 12 residues. The germline gives CDR1 MDHEN, CDR2 SYDVKM. Deletions cut 3 bases from V and 5 bases from J, with 4 bases between. The CDR3 DNA sequence: TGTGCCAGCAGTTTTGTAACCGGGGAGCTGTTTTTT. Translating gives CASSFVTGELFF.

This clonotype was detected ten times or more. The chain couples TRBV7-9 to TRBJ2-3; a weak D match, TRBD2 (6 bases). The ends were cut back, 5 bases at V and 0 bases at J, with 18 bases in the middle. The CDR3 runs to 17 residues. Germline V gene data show CDR1 as SEHNR and CDR2 as FQNEAQ (reference sequence). CDR3 sequence (DNA): TGTGCCAGCAGCCGCCCGGCGGGACGGATAAGCACAGATACGCAGTATTTT. Residues: CASSRPAGRISTDTQYF. Variable domain in full (rest from reference TRBV7-9 and TRBJ2-3): DTGVSQNPRHKITKRGQNVTFRCDPISEHNRLYWYRQTLGQGPEFLTYFQNEAQLEKSRLLSDRFSAERPKGSFSTLEIQRTEQGDSAMYLCASSRPAGRISTDTQYFGPGTRLTVL.

This clonotype has just a few counts. The chain joins TRBV6-1 to TRBJ1-1, with D unresolved. This CDR3 has 12 residues. CDR1 and CDR2 (germline): MNHNS, SASEGT. Trimming took off 10 bases at V and 1 base at J, with 10 bases between the two ends. The CDR3 bases are TGTGCCACCCGTTTTTGGAACACTGAAGCTTTCTTT. This sequence encodes CATRFWNTEAFF.